This TCR beta chain is drawn from a study of blood T cells in healthy people across ages. For the second PCR, which ran for about 6 to 12 cycles, a sample-barcoded 5' primer and a J-beta primer mix were used. The template-switch adaptor was a 5' adaptor with 12 random nucleotides. It tagged each cDNA molecule. TCRdb passed the 5' RACE reads through MiXCR, listing each CDR3 protein once. The table shows around 870,000 distinct CDR3 sequences, with under 35% occurring only once. The CDR3 covers 15 residues. V lost 3 bases and J 0 bases, leaving 11 bases between the germline ends. Germline-derived CDR1 and CDR2 are MNHEY and SMNVEV (reference sequence). Study findings and constraints: Since the PBMCs were unsorted, naive and antigen-experienced cells could not be conclusively compared.

With respect to this clonotype: Its antigen is still unknown.

The sequenced material came from blood. The J gene is TRBJ1-1, the V gene TRBV27; D unclear. The sequence was obtained from a woman older than 75 in good health. The CDR3 region is CASSFQGLLNTEAFF. The DNA of the CDR3 is TGTGCCAGCAGTTTCCAAGGACTTTTGAACACTGAAGCTTTCTTT.